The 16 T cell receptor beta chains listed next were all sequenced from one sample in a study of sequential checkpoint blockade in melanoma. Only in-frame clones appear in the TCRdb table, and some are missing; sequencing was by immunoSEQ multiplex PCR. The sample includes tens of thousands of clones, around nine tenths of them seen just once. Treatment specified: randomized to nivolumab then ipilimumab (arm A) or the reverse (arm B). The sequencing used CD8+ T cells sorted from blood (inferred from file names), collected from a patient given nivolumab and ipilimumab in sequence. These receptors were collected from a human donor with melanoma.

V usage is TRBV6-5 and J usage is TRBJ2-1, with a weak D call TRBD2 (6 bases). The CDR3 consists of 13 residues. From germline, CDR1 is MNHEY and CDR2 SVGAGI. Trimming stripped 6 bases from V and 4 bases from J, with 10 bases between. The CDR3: CASSGGTYNEQFF. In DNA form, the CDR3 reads TGTGCCAGCAGCGGAGGGACTTACAATGAGCAGTTCTTC.

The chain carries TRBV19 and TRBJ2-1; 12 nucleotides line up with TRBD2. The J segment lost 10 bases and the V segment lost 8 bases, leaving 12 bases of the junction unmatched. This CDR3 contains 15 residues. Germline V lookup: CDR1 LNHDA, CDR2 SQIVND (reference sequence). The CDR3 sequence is CASADLAGGPWEQFF. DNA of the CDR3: TGTGCCAGTGCCGACCTAGCGGGAGGGCCTTGGGAGCAGTTCTTC.

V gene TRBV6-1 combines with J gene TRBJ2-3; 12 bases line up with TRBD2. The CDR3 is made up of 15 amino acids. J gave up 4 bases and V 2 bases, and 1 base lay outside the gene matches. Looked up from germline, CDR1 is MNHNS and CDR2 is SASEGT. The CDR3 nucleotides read TGTGCCAGCAGTGAACTAGCGGGGGGGCCAGATACGCAGTATTTT. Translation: CASSELAGGPDTQYF.

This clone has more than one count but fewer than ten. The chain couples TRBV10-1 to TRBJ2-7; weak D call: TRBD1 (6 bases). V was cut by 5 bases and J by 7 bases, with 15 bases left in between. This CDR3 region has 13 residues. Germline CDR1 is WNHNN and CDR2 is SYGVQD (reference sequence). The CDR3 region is CASSPTGLREQYF. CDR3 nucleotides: TGCGCCAGCAGTCCCACAGGGCTTCGGGAGCAGTACTTC.

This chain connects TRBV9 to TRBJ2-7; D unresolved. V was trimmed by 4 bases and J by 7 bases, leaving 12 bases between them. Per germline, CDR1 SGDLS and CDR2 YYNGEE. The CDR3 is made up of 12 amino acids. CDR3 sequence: CASSPDNREQYF. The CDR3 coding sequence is TGTGCCAGCAGCCCAGACAACCGGGAGCAGTACTTC.

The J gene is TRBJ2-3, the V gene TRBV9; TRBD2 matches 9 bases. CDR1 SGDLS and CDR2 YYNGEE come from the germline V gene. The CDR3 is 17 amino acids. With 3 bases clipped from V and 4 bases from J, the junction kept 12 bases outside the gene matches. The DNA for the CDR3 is TGTGCCAGCAGCGGCCTTTTAAGCGGGGGGTCCCCAGATACGCAGTATTTT. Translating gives CASSGLLSGGSPDTQYF.

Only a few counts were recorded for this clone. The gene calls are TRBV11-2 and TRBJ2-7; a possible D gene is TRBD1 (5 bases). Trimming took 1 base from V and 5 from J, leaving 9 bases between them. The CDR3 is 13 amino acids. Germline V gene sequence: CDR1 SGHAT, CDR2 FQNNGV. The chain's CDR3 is CASSLATVNEQYF. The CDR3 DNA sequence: TGTGCCAGCAGCTTAGCGACAGTCAACGAGCAGTACTTC.

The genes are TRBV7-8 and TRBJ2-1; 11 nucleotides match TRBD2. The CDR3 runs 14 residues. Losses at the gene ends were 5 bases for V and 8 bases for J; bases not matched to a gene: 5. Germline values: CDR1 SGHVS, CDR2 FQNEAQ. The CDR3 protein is CASSAGLAGHEQFF. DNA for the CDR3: TGTGCCAGCAGCGCTGGACTAGCGGGCCATGAGCAGTTCTTC.

For the CDR3, the DNA is TGTGCCAGTAGTATCTCCATCCGAACAGGTCAGCCCCAGCATTTT. Its translation is CASSISIRTGQPQHF. The J gene is TRBJ1-5, the V gene TRBV19; a possible D gene is TRBD1 (5 bases). The germline V gene has CDR1 LNHDA and CDR2 SQIVND (reference sequence). The CDR3 is made up of 15 amino acids. Trimming shortened V by 3 bases and J by 6 bases, and 15 bases separated the two germline ends.

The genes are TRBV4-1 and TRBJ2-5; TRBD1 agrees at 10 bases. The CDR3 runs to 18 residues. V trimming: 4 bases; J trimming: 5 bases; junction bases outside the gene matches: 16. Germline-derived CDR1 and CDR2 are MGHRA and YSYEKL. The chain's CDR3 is CASSPRQGAMAPAETQYF. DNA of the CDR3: TGCGCCAGCAGCCCCCGACAGGGGGCGATGGCGCCCGCGGAGACCCAGTACTTC.

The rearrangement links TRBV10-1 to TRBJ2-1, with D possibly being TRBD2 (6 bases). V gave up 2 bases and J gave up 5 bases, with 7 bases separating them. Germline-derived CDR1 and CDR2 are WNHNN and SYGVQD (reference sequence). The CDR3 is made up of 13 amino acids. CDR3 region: CASSERENNEQFF. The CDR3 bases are TGCGCCAGCAGTGAGCGGGAGAACAATGAGCAGTTCTTC.

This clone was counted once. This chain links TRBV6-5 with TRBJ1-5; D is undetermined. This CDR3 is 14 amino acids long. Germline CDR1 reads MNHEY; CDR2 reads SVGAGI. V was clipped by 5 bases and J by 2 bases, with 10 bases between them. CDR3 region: CASSILGGNQPQHF. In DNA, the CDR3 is TGTGCCAGCAGTATACTTGGAGGCAATCAGCCCCAGCATTTT.

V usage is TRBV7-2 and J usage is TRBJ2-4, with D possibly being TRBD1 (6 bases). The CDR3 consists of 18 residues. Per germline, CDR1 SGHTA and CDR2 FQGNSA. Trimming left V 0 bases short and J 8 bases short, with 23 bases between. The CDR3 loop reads CASSLAGVAGVSADIQYF. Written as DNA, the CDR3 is TGTGCCAGCAGCTTAGCGGGGGTGGCAGGGGTATCGGCGGACATTCAGTACTTC.

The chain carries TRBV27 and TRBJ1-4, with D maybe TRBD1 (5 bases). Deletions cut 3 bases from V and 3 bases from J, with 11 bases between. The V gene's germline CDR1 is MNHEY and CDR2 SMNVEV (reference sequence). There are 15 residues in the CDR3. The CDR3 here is CASSFGHTANEKLFF. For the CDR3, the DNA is TGTGCCAGCAGTTTCGGACACACTGCTAATGAAAAACTGTTTTTT.

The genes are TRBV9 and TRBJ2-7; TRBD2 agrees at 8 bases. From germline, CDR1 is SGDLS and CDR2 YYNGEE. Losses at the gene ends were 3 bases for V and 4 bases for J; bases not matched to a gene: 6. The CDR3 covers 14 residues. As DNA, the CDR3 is TGTGCCAGCAGCGGGGGACTAGGGGGTTACGAGCAGTACTTC. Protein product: CASSGGLGGYEQYF.

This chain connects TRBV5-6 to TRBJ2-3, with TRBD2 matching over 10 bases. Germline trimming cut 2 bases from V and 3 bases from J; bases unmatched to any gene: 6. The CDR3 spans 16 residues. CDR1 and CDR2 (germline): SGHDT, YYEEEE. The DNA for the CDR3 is TGTGCCAGCAGCTTAGGCCTAGCGGGAGCAACAGATACGCAGTATTTT. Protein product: CASSLGLAGATDTQYF.